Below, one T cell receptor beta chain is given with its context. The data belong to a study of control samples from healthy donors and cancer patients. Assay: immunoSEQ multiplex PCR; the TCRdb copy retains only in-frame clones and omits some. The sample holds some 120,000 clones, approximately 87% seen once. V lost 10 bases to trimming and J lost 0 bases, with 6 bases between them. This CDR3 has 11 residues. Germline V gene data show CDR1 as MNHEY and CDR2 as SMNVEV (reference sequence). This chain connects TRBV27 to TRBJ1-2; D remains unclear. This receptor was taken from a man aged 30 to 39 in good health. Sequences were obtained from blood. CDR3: CATRANYGYTF. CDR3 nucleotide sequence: TGTGCCACTAGAGCTAACTATGGCTACACCTTC.